A single sample is the source of the 22 T cell receptor beta chains below, sequenced in a study of somatic mutations in cytotoxic T cells in rheumatoid arthritis. Measured with immunoSEQ multiplex PCR; TCRdb has only the in-frame clones, and not every one. This sample has tens of thousands of clones, with 82% found just once. The sequenced material came from CD8+ T cells sorted from blood. The receptor set was obtained from an adult with rheumatoid arthritis.

This rearrangement joins TRBV30 to TRBJ2-4; either TRBD1 or TRBD2 may fit D (5 bases each). Germline CDR1 reads GTSNPN; CDR2 reads SVGIG (reference sequence). Trimming took 3 bases from V and 4 from J, leaving 16 bases between them. This CDR3 spans 15 amino acids. In DNA, the CDR3 is TGTGCCTGGAGCTACCGGGACGGAGCAAAAAACATTCAGTACTTC. Translated, it gives CAWSYRDGAKNIQYF.

The V gene is TRBV27, the J gene TRBJ2-1; 9 positions match TRBD2. This CDR3 has 15 amino acids. Germline V gene data show CDR1 as MNHEY and CDR2 as SMNVEV (reference sequence). The V gene end was trimmed by 3 bases and the J gene end by 8 bases; junction bases not matched to a gene: 8. CDR3 loop: CASSFIDSGSDEQFF. The CDR3 DNA reads TGTGCCAGCAGTTTCATTGATAGCGGGAGTGATGAGCAGTTCTTC.

The chain recombines TRBV4-1 with TRBJ2-2; no clear D. V was clipped by 6 bases and J by 4 bases, with 12 bases between them. The CDR3 runs to 14 residues. Germline lookup yields CDR1 MGHRA and CDR2 YSYEKL. For the CDR3, the DNA is TGCGCCAGCAGATATGGACCGGGCACCGGGGAGCTGTTTTTT. Its translation is CASRYGPGTGELFF.

In this sample, this clone turned up a few times. This chain connects TRBV29-1 to TRBJ2-7; D gene uncertain. CDR1 and CDR2 from the germline V gene are SQVTM and ANQGSEA. V was shortened by 1 base and J by 0 bases, with 7 bases between the two germline ends. This CDR3 region has 13 residues. The CDR3 loop is CSVEGKSSYEQYF. The CDR3 bases are TGCAGCGTTGAAGGTAAAAGCTCCTACGAGCAGTACTTC.

The chain recombines TRBV5-3 with TRBJ1-5; D is undetermined. TRBV5-3 has ORF status, its function being uncertain. The length of the CDR3 is 12 residues. V was cut by 9 bases and J by 3 bases, with 10 bases left in between. As DNA, the CDR3 is TGTGCCACCAACCGGACCAATCAGCCCCAGCATTTT. Encoded protein: CATNRTNQPQHF.

The chain recombines TRBV29-1 with TRBJ1-2, with 8 bases aligning to TRBD1. Germline assignment: CDR1 SQVTM and CDR2 ANQGSEA. This CDR3 is built from 12 residues. V gave up 6 bases and J gave up 0 bases; unmatched junction bases: 0. This CDR3 reads CSVTGANYGYTF. CDR3 DNA: TGCAGCGTGACAGGGGCTAACTATGGCTACACCTTC.

The chain is built from TRBV5-6 and TRBJ1-2; possible D gene TRBD1, 5 bases. CDR1 and CDR2 (germline): SGHDT, YYEEEE. The germline V and J ends were trimmed by 1 base and 4 bases, with 14 bases remaining between them. The CDR3 totals 15 residues. DNA for the CDR3: TGTGCCAGCAGCTTGAGACAGCCGCGGCCCTATGGCTACACCTTC. Translation gives CASSLRQPRPYGYTF.

This sequence joins TRBV11-2 and TRBJ1-6; 8 bases fit TRBD1. Germline lookup yields CDR1 SGHAT and CDR2 FQNNGV. Trimming took 4 bases from V and 5 from J; bases not matched to a gene: 7. The CDR3 has 16 amino acids. CDR3 residues: CASSSLPGQDNSPLHF. The CDR3 DNA sequence: TGTGCCAGCAGCTCGCTACCGGGACAGGATAATTCACCCCTCCACTTT.

This rearrangement joins TRBV4-3 to TRBJ1-1; 9 bases are a match to TRBD1. Losses at the gene ends were 0 bases for V and 1 base for J; bases not matched to a gene: 6. Germline CDR1 LGHNA, CDR2 YSLEER. The CDR3 extends over 17 amino acids. The CDR3 reads CASSQEGQGFKNTEAFF. CDR3 sequence (DNA): TGCGCCAGCAGCCAAGAGGGACAGGGTTTCAAGAACACTGAAGCTTTCTTT.

This clone occurred once. The chain joins TRBV2 to TRBJ1-1; 7 bases match TRBD1. This CDR3 is built from 16 residues. Trimming took 5 bases from V and 1 from J; bases not matched to a gene: 10. From germline, CDR1 is SNHLY and CDR2 FYNNEI. The CDR3 here is CASSSDRVRANTEAFF. The CDR3 nucleotides read TGTGCCAGCAGTTCCGACAGGGTCAGGGCGAACACTGAAGCTTTCTTT.

The gene calls are TRBV23-1 and TRBJ2-3; possible D gene TRBD2, 6 bases. TRBV23-1 is identified as an open reading frame with a role that is uncertain. Trimming left V 0 bases short and J 6 bases short, with 25 bases between. The CDR3 contains 19 residues. The CDR3 bases are TGCGCCAGCAGTCAATCTCGTTACCCCTTAGCGGCGGAGGGGGATACGCAGTATTTT. Translated: CASSQSRYPLAAEGDTQYF.

This rearrangement joins TRBV5-1 to TRBJ2-7; no reliable D call. The V and J ends lost 0 bases and 2 bases respectively, with 12 bases between them. Germline-derived CDR1 and CDR2 are SGHRS and YFSETQ. The CDR3 is 15 residues long. The CDR3 protein is CASSLAVGFTYEQYF. The CDR3 DNA follows: TGCGCCAGCAGCTTGGCCGTCGGTTTTACCTACGAGCAGTACTTC.

This clone was observed once. This chain uses TRBV7-3 with TRBJ2-2, with 15 bases identical to TRBD2. CDR1 SGHTA and CDR2 FQGTGA come from the germline V gene. Trimming cost V 1 base and J 5 bases; bases outside gene matches: 5. The length of the CDR3 is 18 residues. The DNA of the CDR3 is TGTGCCAGCAGCTTAAGGACTAGCGGGGGGGCGAGAACCGGGGAGCTGTTTTTT. It specifies CASSLRTSGGARTGELFF.

This clone was recorded once. The rearrangement joins TRBV5-1 to TRBJ1-5; TRBD1 is a possible D gene (5 bases). The CDR3 spans 14 residues. From germline, CDR1 is SGHRS and CDR2 YFSETQ. Deletions cut 1 base from V and 7 bases from J, with 12 bases between. This chain's CDR3 is CASSLNGASQPQHF. The DNA for the CDR3 is TGCGCCAGCAGCTTGAATGGGGCAAGCCAGCCCCAGCATTTT. Full variable domain (rest looked up from reference TRBV5-1 and TRBJ1-5): KAGVTQTPRYLIKTRGQQVTLSCSPISGHRSVSWYQQTPGQGLQFLFEYFSETQRNKGNFPGRFSGRQFSNSRSEMNVSTLELGDSALYLCASSLNGASQPQHFGDGTRLSIL.

The chain employs TRBV4-1 and TRBJ2-1; perhaps TRBD2 as D (6 bases). This CDR3 spans 19 amino acids. The V gene lost 1 base and the J gene lost 0 bases, with 19 bases spanning the gap. Germline assignment: CDR1 MGHRA and CDR2 YSYEKL. This CDR3 reads CASSQVGGRSRNSYNEQFF. DNA for the CDR3: TGCGCCAGCAGCCAAGTGGGAGGAAGGAGTCGCAACTCCTACAATGAGCAGTTCTTC.

The rearrangement joins TRBV27 to TRBJ1-4, with TRBD1 identical over 7 bases. The CDR3 has 17 residues. The germline CDR1 and CDR2 sequences are MNHEY and SMNVEV (reference sequence). The V and J ends lost 5 bases and 8 bases, in that order; junction bases with no gene match: 17. Here the CDR3 DNA reads TGTGCCAGCAGTACTAATGGCGGACAGGTCCTTTTGGAAAAACTGTTTTTT. It is translated as CASSTNGGQVLLEKLFF.

The rearrangement uses TRBV27 and TRBJ2-1; TRBD2 aligns across 9 bases. J gave up 9 bases and V 3 bases, and 6 bases lay outside the gene matches. CDR3 length: 14 residues. Germline V CDR1 and CDR2: MNHEY, SMNVEV (reference sequence). The CDR3 protein is CASSFAGGSSEQFF. The CDR3 DNA reads as TGTGCCAGCAGTTTTGCGGGGGGGTCGAGTGAGCAGTTCTTC.

Only one count was recorded for this clone. The CDR3 DNA sequence: TGCGCCAGCAGCCAGGTGACTTACAATGAGCAGTTCTTC. Amino acid sequence: CASSQVTYNEQFF. J is TRBJ2-1 and V is TRBV4-3; no clear D. The CDR3 sequence is 13 residues long. V shed 3 bases and J shed 4 bases, with 7 bases lying between them. Germline lookup yields CDR1 LGHNA and CDR2 YSLEER.

V gene TRBV9 combines with J gene TRBJ1-1; D gene unclear. V was cut by 5 bases and J by 0 bases, with 8 bases left in between. CDR1 is SGDLS, CDR2 YYNGEE, per germline. The CDR3 is 13 amino acids. CDR3 in amino acids: CASSTFLNTEAFF. Written as DNA, the CDR3 is TGTGCCAGCAGTACCTTTCTGAACACTGAAGCTTTCTTT.

This clone was seen more than once but under ten times. The chain couples TRBV7-9 to TRBJ2-7; D is tentatively TRBD1 or TRBD2 (5 bases each). CDR1 is SEHNR, CDR2 FQNEAQ, per germline (reference sequence). Deletions cut 5 bases from V and 7 bases from J, with 15 bases between. CDR3 length: 13 amino acids. The CDR3 loop is CASSPRGAGEQYF. CDR3 DNA sequence: TGTGCCAGCAGCCCCCGAGGGGCGGGTGAGCAGTACTTC.

The chain carries TRBV7-9 and TRBJ1-2, with TRBD1 identical over 8 bases. V trimming: 5 bases; J trimming: 4 bases; junction bases outside the gene matches: 12. Germline assignment: CDR1 SEHNR and CDR2 FQNEAQ (reference sequence). This CDR3 has 16 amino acids. CDR3 nucleotides: TGTGCCAGCAGCCGCGCCCCCCCAGGGGGCTTCTATGGCTACACCTTC. Protein product: CASSRAPPGGFYGYTF.

In its sample, this clone ranks as medium-sized (0.01 to 0.1%). The chain recombines TRBV7-9 with TRBJ1-2; 7 bases agree with TRBD1. There are 13 residues in the CDR3. Per germline, CDR1 SEHNR and CDR2 FQNEAQ (reference sequence). The ends lost 3 bases at V and 8 bases at J; junction bases unmatched: 6. The CDR3 nucleotides are TGTGCCAGCAGCTTGACAGGGACTTTAGGCTACACCTTC. Its translation is CASSLTGTLGYTF.